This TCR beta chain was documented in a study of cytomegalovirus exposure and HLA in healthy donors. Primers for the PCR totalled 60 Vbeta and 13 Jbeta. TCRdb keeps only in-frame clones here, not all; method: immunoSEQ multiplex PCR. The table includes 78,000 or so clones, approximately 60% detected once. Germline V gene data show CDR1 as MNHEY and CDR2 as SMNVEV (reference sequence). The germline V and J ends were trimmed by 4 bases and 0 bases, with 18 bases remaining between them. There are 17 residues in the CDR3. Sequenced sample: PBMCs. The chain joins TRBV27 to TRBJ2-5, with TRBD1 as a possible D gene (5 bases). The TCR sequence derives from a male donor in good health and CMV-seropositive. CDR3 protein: CASSSKGITGYQETQYF. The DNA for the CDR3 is TGTGCCAGCAGTTCCAAGGGGATAACTGGGTACCAAGAGACCCAGTACTTC.